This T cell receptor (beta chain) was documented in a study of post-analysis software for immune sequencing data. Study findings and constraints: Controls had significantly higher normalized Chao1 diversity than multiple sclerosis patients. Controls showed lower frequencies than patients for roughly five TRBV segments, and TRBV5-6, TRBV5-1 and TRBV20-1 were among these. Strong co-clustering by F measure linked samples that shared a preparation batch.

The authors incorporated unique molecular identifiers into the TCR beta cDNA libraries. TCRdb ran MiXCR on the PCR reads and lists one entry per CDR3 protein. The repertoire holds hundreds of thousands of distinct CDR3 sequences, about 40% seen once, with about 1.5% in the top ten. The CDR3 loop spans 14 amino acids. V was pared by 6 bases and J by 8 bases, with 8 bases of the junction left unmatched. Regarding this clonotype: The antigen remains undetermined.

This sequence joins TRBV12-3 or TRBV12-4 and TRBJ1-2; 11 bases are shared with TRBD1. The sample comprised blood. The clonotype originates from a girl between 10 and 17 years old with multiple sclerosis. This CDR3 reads CASRTGTGGDGYTF. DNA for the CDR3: TGTGCCAGCAGAACCGGGACAGGGGGAGACGGCTACACCTTC.